These T cell receptor beta chains were read from a single sample in a study of T cell responses to AZD1222 COVID-19 vaccine. Sequencing used immunoSEQ multiplex PCR; TCRdb keeps in-frame clones, though not all of them. The sample holds some 83,000 clones, around 86% seen once. The sample in question was peripheral blood, obtained on day 0 of AZD1222 vaccination. These receptor sequences come from an adult in good health. CDR3s include the opening cysteine and the closing phenylalanine or tryptophan. Fields, in order: J gene, clone size, CDR3 length, D gene, V gene, CDR3 protein, CDR3 DNA. A D gene is named only where the DNA matches it firmly. The size field is filled for only some rows; it gives once, few, many or a size class.

j_gene: TRBJ2-1
abundance: -
len: 14
d_gene: -
v_gene: TRBV7-9
CDR3aa: CASSSYGGGNEQFF
CDR3nt: TGTGCCAGCAGCTCCTACGGGGGCGGGAACGAGCAGTTCTTC

j_gene: TRBJ1-6
abundance: -
len: 14
d_gene: -
v_gene: TRBV20-1
CDR3aa: CSASTAGRVAPLHF
CDR3nt: TGCAGTGCTAGTACGGCGGGCCGGGTGGCACCCCTCCACTTT

j_gene: TRBJ2-2
abundance: few
len: 15
d_gene: -
v_gene: TRBV6-5
CDR3aa: CASSFTDTNTGELFF
CDR3nt: TGTGCCAGCAGTTTCACGGACACCAACACCGGGGAGCTGTTTTTT

j_gene: TRBJ1-4
abundance: -
len: 16
d_gene: TRBD1
v_gene: TRBV9
CDR3aa: CASSVDTGAANEKLFF
CDR3nt: TGTGCCAGCAGCGTAGATACAGGGGCCGCTAATGAAAAACTGTTTTTT

j_gene: TRBJ2-1
abundance: few
len: 17
d_gene: TRBD2
v_gene: TRBV10-1
CDR3aa: CASSESMRETTYNEQFF
CDR3nt: TGCGCCAGCAGTGAGTCGATGCGGGAGACTACCTACAATGAGCAGTTCTTC

j_gene: TRBJ2-7
abundance: -
len: 13
d_gene: -
v_gene: TRBV11-3
CDR3aa: CASSSPGGPKQYF
CDR3nt: TGTGCCAGCAGCTCCCCCGGGGGCCCAAAGCAGTACTTC

j_gene: TRBJ2-7
abundance: -
len: 16
d_gene: TRBD2
v_gene: TRBV11-2
CDR3aa: CASSLLLGLAIYEQYF
CDR3nt: TGTGCCAGCAGCTTACTTCTGGGACTAGCTATTTACGAGCAGTACTTC

j_gene: TRBJ2-7
abundance: -
len: 14
d_gene: TRBD2
v_gene: TRBV11-2
CDR3aa: CASSPTSGRYEQYF
CDR3nt: TGTGCCAGCAGCCCGACTAGCGGGAGGTACGAGCAGTACTTC

j_gene: TRBJ2-3
abundance: -
len: 13
d_gene: -
v_gene: TRBV19
CDR3aa: CASNEGRTDTQYF
CDR3nt: TGTGCCAGTAATGAGGGCCGCACAGATACGCAGTATTTT

j_gene: TRBJ1-1
abundance: -
len: 15
d_gene: -
v_gene: TRBV5-4
CDR3aa: CASSLGLEMNTEAFF
CDR3nt: TGTGCCAGCAGCTTGGGTCTCGAGATGAACACTGAAGCTTTCTTT

j_gene: TRBJ2-7
abundance: medium-sized
len: 12
d_gene: -
v_gene: TRBV28
CDR3aa: CLVRGALYEQYF
CDR3nt: TGTCTTGTGAGGGGGGCTCTCTACGAGCAGTACTTC

j_gene: TRBJ2-7
abundance: few
len: 12
d_gene: TRBD2
v_gene: TRBV2
CDR3aa: CACGGGPYEQYF
CDR3nt: TGTGCCTGCGGCGGGGGGCCTTACGAGCAGTACTTC

j_gene: TRBJ2-1
abundance: -
len: 14
d_gene: -
v_gene: TRBV3-1/TRBV3-2
CDR3aa: CASSRQRTYNEQFF
CDR3nt: TGTGCCAGCAGCCGCCAGCGGACCTACAATGAGCAGTTCTTC

j_gene: TRBJ2-4
abundance: -
len: 15
d_gene: TRBD1
v_gene: TRBV19
CDR3aa: CASSMRQGVKNIQYF
CDR3nt: TGTGCCAGTAGTATGAGGCAGGGGGTCAAAAACATTCAGTACTTC

j_gene: TRBJ1-2
abundance: -
len: 13
d_gene: TRBD1
v_gene: TRBV19
CDR3aa: CASSIRRGQGYTF
CDR3nt: TGTGCCAGTAGTATCCGCAGGGGGCAAGGCTACACCTTC

j_gene: TRBJ2-5
abundance: -
len: 12
d_gene: -
v_gene: TRBV7-9
CDR3aa: CASSLNGETQYF
CDR3nt: TGTGCCAGCAGCTTAAACGGGGAGACCCAGTACTTC

j_gene: TRBJ2-6
abundance: once
len: 19
d_gene: -
v_gene: TRBV6-7
CDR3aa: CASSYSIPGAISGANVLTF
CDR3nt: TGTGCCAGCAGTTACTCGATCCCAGGGGCCATCTCTGGGGCCAACGTCCTGACTTTC

j_gene: TRBJ1-5
abundance: once
len: 14
d_gene: TRBD1
v_gene: TRBV9
CDR3aa: CASSVEGQWGPQHF
CDR3nt: TGTGCCAGCAGCGTAGAGGGACAGTGGGGGCCCCAGCATTTT

j_gene: TRBJ2-4
abundance: -
len: 17
d_gene: TRBD1
v_gene: TRBV28
CDR3aa: CASSLLLAGTGKNIQYF
CDR3nt: TGTGCCAGCAGTTTACTTTTGGCCGGGACAGGGAAAAACATTCAGTACTTC

j_gene: TRBJ2-2
abundance: -
len: 18
d_gene: TRBD2
v_gene: TRBV7-9
CDR3aa: CASSTATSGPGDTGELFF
CDR3nt: TGTGCCAGCAGCACAGCGACTAGCGGCCCGGGGGACACCGGGGAGCTGTTTTTT

j_gene: TRBJ2-7
abundance: -
len: 15
d_gene: TRBD2
v_gene: TRBV7-2
CDR3aa: CASSLASGRLHEQYF
CDR3nt: TGTGCCAGCAGCTTAGCTAGCGGGAGGTTGCACGAGCAGTACTTC

j_gene: TRBJ2-5
abundance: -
len: 15
d_gene: -
v_gene: TRBV6-5
CDR3aa: CASRSPDILQETQYF
CDR3nt: TGTGCCAGCAGATCCCCGGACATACTACAAGAGACCCAGTACTTC

j_gene: TRBJ1-2
abundance: -
len: 15
d_gene: -
v_gene: TRBV19
CDR3aa: CASNGRGVGAYGYTF
CDR3nt: TGTGCCAGTAATGGCCGGGGTGTGGGGGCCTATGGCTACACCTTC

j_gene: TRBJ2-7
abundance: once
len: 16
d_gene: -
v_gene: TRBV27
CDR3aa: CASRPPRRVSSYEQYF
CDR3nt: TGTGCCAGCAGGCCACCCCGTAGGGTATCGTCCTACGAGCAGTACTTC

j_gene: TRBJ2-2
abundance: -
len: 11
d_gene: -
v_gene: TRBV28
CDR3aa: CAVTRTGELFF
CDR3nt: TGTGCCGTGACCCGTACCGGGGAGCTGTTTTTT

j_gene: TRBJ2-7
abundance: -
len: 13
d_gene: TRBD1
v_gene: TRBV5-6
CDR3aa: CASSWGTVYEQYF
CDR3nt: TGTGCCAGCAGCTGGGGGACAGTCTACGAGCAGTACTTC

j_gene: TRBJ1-2
abundance: -
len: 12
d_gene: -
v_gene: TRBV10-2
CDR3aa: CASSERTYGYTF
CDR3nt: TGCGCCAGCAGTGAGAGGACGTATGGCTACACCTTC

j_gene: TRBJ2-3
abundance: -
len: 16
d_gene: TRBD2
v_gene: TRBV6-2/TRBV6-3
CDR3aa: CASSFRLAGSADTQYF
CDR3nt: TGTGCCAGCAGTTTCCGACTAGCGGGAAGCGCAGATACGCAGTATTTT

j_gene: TRBJ1-6
abundance: -
len: 14
d_gene: -
v_gene: TRBV7-3
CDR3aa: CASSLFRVNSPLHF
CDR3nt: TGTGCCAGCAGCTTATTCAGGGTTAATTCACCCCTCCACTTT

j_gene: TRBJ1-1
abundance: -
len: 15
d_gene: -
v_gene: TRBV9
CDR3aa: CASSVIGQQNTEAFF
CDR3nt: TGTGCCAGCAGCGTAATCGGACAGCAGAACACTGAAGCTTTCTTT

j_gene: TRBJ1-1
abundance: -
len: 13
d_gene: -
v_gene: TRBV28
CDR3aa: CASSPPVNTEAFF
CDR3nt: TGTGCCAGCAGTCCGCCGGTGAACACTGAAGCTTTCTTT

j_gene: TRBJ1-5
abundance: -
len: 19
d_gene: TRBD1
v_gene: TRBV7-8
CDR3aa: CASSDPRDRGQGSNQPQHF
CDR3nt: TGTGCCAGCAGCGACCCCCGGGACAGGGGGCAAGGTAGCAATCAGCCCCAGCATTTT

j_gene: TRBJ2-3
abundance: -
len: 19
d_gene: -
v_gene: TRBV19
CDR3aa: CASSHPSYERVKSTDTQYF
CDR3nt: TGTGCCAGTAGCCACCCCAGTTACGAGCGGGTGAAAAGCACAGATACGCAGTATTTT

j_gene: TRBJ2-1
abundance: -
len: 17
d_gene: TRBD2
v_gene: TRBV14
CDR3aa: CASSQLVGLADGDEQFF
CDR3nt: TGTGCCAGCAGCCAATTGGTTGGACTAGCGGACGGGGATGAGCAGTTCTTC

j_gene: TRBJ2-7
abundance: -
len: 16
d_gene: TRBD2
v_gene: TRBV3-1/TRBV3-2
CDR3aa: CASSQVPSGGPYEQYF
CDR3nt: TGTGCCAGCAGCCAAGTTCCTAGCGGGGGCCCCTACGAGCAGTACTTC

j_gene: TRBJ2-5
abundance: -
len: 14
d_gene: -
v_gene: TRBV5-4
CDR3aa: CASSSAGGQETQYF
CDR3nt: TGTGCCAGCAGCTCGGCCGGCGGACAAGAGACCCAGTACTTC

j_gene: TRBJ2-7
abundance: -
len: 14
d_gene: TRBD1
v_gene: TRBV5-1
CDR3aa: CASSLTGASYEQYF
CDR3nt: TGCGCCAGCAGCTTGACAGGGGCCTCCTACGAGCAGTACTTC

j_gene: TRBJ1-5
abundance: -
len: 16
d_gene: -
v_gene: TRBV5-6
CDR3aa: CASSFFDRPGNQPQHF
CDR3nt: TGTGCCAGCAGCTTTTTTGACAGGCCAGGCAATCAGCCCCAGCATTTT

j_gene: TRBJ2-7
abundance: -
len: 14
d_gene: TRBD2
v_gene: TRBV10-3
CDR3aa: CATKPGLGNYEQYF
CDR3nt: TGTGCCACTAAACCGGGACTAGGCAACTACGAGCAGTACTTC

j_gene: TRBJ1-1
abundance: once
len: 13
d_gene: -
v_gene: TRBV5-4
CDR3aa: CASSLDFAGWAFF
CDR3nt: TGTGCCAGCAGCTTGGATTTCGCAGGGTGGGCTTTCTTT

j_gene: TRBJ1-1
abundance: -
len: 12
d_gene: -
v_gene: TRBV23-1
CDR3aa: CASRIRFTEAFF
CDR3nt: TGCGCCAGCAGGATCAGGTTCACTGAAGCTTTCTTT

j_gene: TRBJ2-7
abundance: -
len: 15
d_gene: TRBD1
v_gene: TRBV7-6
CDR3aa: CASSLAGTGLYEQYF
CDR3nt: TGTGCCAGCAGCTTAGCCGGGACAGGGTTATACGAGCAGTACTTC